A selection of T cell receptor beta chains follows, all from one sample in a study of CXCR3-negative and CXCR3-positive naive CD8 T cells. Each CDR3 protein gets one entry in TCRdb, which reprocessed the 5' RACE reads and gives no DNA. The sample has some 150,000 distinct CDR3 sequences; the top ten hold around 0.44%. Sequenced: naive CXCR3+ CD8+ T cells from blood. These TCRs come from a human donor in good health. Some clones in this sample may be carry-over from other donors' samples. Each CDR3 is given with its conserved first and last residue.

J: TRBJ2-7
V: TRBV20-1
CDR3: CSASRTGLNEQYF

J: TRBJ2-3
V: TRBV29-1
CDR3: CSGRTIGDTQYF

J: TRBJ2-3
V: TRBV7-8
CDR3: CASSQSLAGPTDTQYF

J: TRBJ2-4
V: TRBV7-9
CDR3: CASSTVQLAKNIQYF

J: TRBJ2-7
V: TRBV14
CDR3: CASRAGGPWYEQYF

J: TRBJ2-1
V: TRBV9
CDR3: CASAGRAGDSYNEQFF

J: TRBJ2-5
V: TRBV15
CDR3: CATSRGSQETQYF

J: TRBJ2-1
V: TRBV7-3
CDR3: CASSPRDRNEQFF

J: TRBJ2-1
V: TRBV4-3
CDR3: CASSPTSTYNEQFF

J: TRBJ2-2
V: TRBV29-1
CDR3: CSVDEGLNTGELFF

J: TRBJ1-2
V: TRBV12-3/TRBV12-4
CDR3: CASRHLPPLSGGVAYTF

J: TRBJ2-5
V: TRBV28
CDR3: CASRRDTFQETQYF

J: TRBJ2-3
V: TRBV2
CDR3: CASSEFVGRTTDTQYF

J: TRBJ2-2
V: TRBV5-5
CDR3: CASSLDPGGSNTGELFF

J: TRBJ1-2
V: TRBV11-2
CDR3: CASSLAGPFYGYTF

J: TRBJ2-7
V: TRBV29-1
CDR3: CSVEVGTVAYEQYF

J: TRBJ2-5
V: TRBV7-6
CDR3: CASSFGTRQETQYF

J: TRBJ2-7
V: TRBV29-1
CDR3: CSVVRQGAQNEQYF

J: TRBJ2-1
V: TRBV29-1
CDR3: CSVVSGGAGNEQFF

J: TRBJ2-3
V: TRBV7-9
CDR3: CASSLAAGATDTQYF

J: TRBJ2-1
V: TRBV5-1
CDR3: CASTDRGPGLAGLNNEQFF